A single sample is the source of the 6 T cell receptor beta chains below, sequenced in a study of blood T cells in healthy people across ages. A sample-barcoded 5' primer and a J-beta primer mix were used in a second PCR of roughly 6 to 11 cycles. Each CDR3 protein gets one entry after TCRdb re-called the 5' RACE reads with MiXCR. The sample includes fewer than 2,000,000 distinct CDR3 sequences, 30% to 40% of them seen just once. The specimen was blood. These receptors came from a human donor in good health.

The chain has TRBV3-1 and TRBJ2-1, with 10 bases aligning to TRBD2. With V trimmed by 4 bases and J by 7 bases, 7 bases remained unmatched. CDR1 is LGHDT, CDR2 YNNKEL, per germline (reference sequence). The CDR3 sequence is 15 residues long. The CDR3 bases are TGTGCCAGCAGCCGCATGAGCGGGGGGGTAAATGAGCAGTTCTTC. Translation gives CASSRMSGGVNEQFF.

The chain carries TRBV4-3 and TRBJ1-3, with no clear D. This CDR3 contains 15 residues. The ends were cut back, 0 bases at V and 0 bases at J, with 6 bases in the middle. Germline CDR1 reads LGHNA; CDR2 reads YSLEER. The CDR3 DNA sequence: TGCGCCAGCAGCCAAGACAGTTACTCTGGAAACACCATATATTTT. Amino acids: CASSQDSYSGNTIYF.

CDR3 sequence reads: CASCSIYNEQFF. The CDR3 DNA sequence: TGTGCCAGCTGTTCCATATACAATGAGCAGTTCTTC. The rearrangement uses TRBV2 and TRBJ2-1; D is ambiguous. The CDR3 consists of 12 residues. Per germline, CDR1 SNHLY and CDR2 FYNNEI. V was pared by 8 bases and J by 4 bases, with 9 bases between.

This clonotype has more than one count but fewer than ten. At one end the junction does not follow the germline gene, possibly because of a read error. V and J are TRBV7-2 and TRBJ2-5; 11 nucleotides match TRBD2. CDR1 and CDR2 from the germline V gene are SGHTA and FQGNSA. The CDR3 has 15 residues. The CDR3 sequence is CAGSSTSGGTYGQYF. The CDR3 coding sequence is TGTGCCGGCAGCTCAACTAGCGGGGGTACCTACGGGCAGTACTTC. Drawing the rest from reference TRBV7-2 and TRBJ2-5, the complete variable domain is GAGVSQSPSNKVTEKGKDVELRCDPISGHTALYWYRQSLGQGLEFLIYFQGNSAPDKSGLPSDRFSAERTGGSVSTLTIQRTQQEDSAVYLCAGSSTSGGTYGQYFGPGTRLLVL.

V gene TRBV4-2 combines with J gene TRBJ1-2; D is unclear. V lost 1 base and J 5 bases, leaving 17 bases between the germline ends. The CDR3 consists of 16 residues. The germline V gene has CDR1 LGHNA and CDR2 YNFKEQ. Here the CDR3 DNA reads TGTGCCAGCAGCCAAGTCTTGGCAGAAGATCAATATGGCTACACCTTC. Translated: CASSQVLAEDQYGYTF.

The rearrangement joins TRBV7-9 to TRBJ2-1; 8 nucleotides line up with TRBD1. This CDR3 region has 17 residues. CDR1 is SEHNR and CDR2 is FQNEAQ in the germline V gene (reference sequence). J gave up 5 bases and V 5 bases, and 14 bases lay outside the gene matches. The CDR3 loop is CASSLNPTGDFNNEQFF. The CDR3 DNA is TGTGCCAGCAGCCTTAACCCGACAGGGGACTTCAACAATGAGCAGTTCTTC. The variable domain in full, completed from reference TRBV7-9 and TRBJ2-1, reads DTGVSQNPRHKITKRGQNVTFRCDPISEHNRLYWYRQTLGQGPEFLTYFQNEAQLEKSRLLSDRFSAERPKGSFSTLEIQRTEQGDSAMYLCASSLNPTGDFNNEQFFGPGTRLTVL.